These T cell receptor beta chains were read from a single sample in a study of T-cell memory formation after mild COVID-19. TCRdb recomputed calls from the 5' RACE reads with MiXCR, one row per CDR3 protein. This table has 350,000 to 500,000 distinct CDR3 sequences, under 25% appearing once. Input material: PBMCs or a T cell subset sorted from them (not recorded which). Receptor source: an adult woman who had mild COVID-19 (a few samples of this study predate the infection). Cell type and time point are not known. The CDR3 runs from the conserved cysteine through the conserved F or W. Fields, in order: V gene, J gene, D gene, clone size, CDR3 length, CDR3 DNA, CDR3 protein. A D gene is named only where the DNA matches it firmly. Clone size is not always given. Where it is, it says once, few, many or a class for expanded clones.

V gene: TRBV2
J gene: TRBJ1-5
D gene: NA
clone size: few
CDR3 length: 16
CDR3 DNA: TGTGCCAGCAGTGAAGTAGGCGTTCCCCGGGTCCAGCCCCAGCATTTT
CDR3 protein: CASSEVGVPRVQPQHF

V gene: TRBV15
J gene: TRBJ2-2
D gene: NA
clone size: NA
CDR3 length: 17
CDR3 DNA: TGTGCCACCAGCAGAGATCCATTGGTGAGCGGAACCGGGGAGCTGTTTTTT
CDR3 protein: CATSRDPLVSGTGELFF

V gene: TRBV7-9
J gene: TRBJ2-4
D gene: TRBD2
clone size: once
CDR3 length: 17
CDR3 DNA: TGTGCCAGCAGCCCTCCGGGAACTAGCGGGGGCTGGAACATTCAGTACTTC
CDR3 protein: CASSPPGTSGGWNIQYF

V gene: TRBV4-1
J gene: TRBJ2-5
D gene: NA
clone size: NA
CDR3 length: 14
CDR3 DNA: TGCGCCAGCAGCCAAGATCCAGGGTTAGAGACCCAGTACTTC
CDR3 protein: CASSQDPGLETQYF

V gene: TRBV29-1
J gene: TRBJ2-1
D gene: NA
clone size: few
CDR3 length: 12
CDR3 DNA: TGCAGCGTTGAGAGGGGTTACAATGAGCAGTTCTTC
CDR3 protein: CSVERGYNEQFF

V gene: TRBV7-8
J gene: TRBJ2-7
D gene: NA
clone size: few
CDR3 length: 11
CDR3 DNA: TGTGCCAGCAGCTTACCGGGAGTGTCGTACTTC
CDR3 protein: CASSLPGVSYF

V gene: TRBV27
J gene: TRBJ1-1
D gene: NA
clone size: NA
CDR3 length: 15
CDR3 DNA: TGTGCCAGCAGTCCCTTGAACGAGGGGGGGACTGAAGCTTTCTTT
CDR3 protein: CASSPLNEGGTEAFF

V gene: TRBV7-9
J gene: TRBJ2-1
D gene: TRBD1
clone size: NA
CDR3 length: 12
CDR3 DNA: TGTGCCAGCAGCTTAGGACAGGGGACGCAGTTCTTC
CDR3 protein: CASSLGQGTQFF

V gene: TRBV5-1
J gene: TRBJ2-3
D gene: TRBD2
clone size: NA
CDR3 length: 17
CDR3 DNA: TGCGCCAGCAGCTTACCAACCGGGACTAGCGGCACAGATACGCAGTATTTT
CDR3 protein: CASSLPTGTSGTDTQYF

V gene: TRBV27
J gene: TRBJ1-5
D gene: NA
clone size: NA
CDR3 length: 15
CDR3 DNA: TGTGCCAGCAGTTTAGAAGGGAGGAGCAATCAGCCCCAGCATTTT
CDR3 protein: CASSLEGRSNQPQHF

V gene: TRBV20-1
J gene: TRBJ2-6
D gene: NA
clone size: NA
CDR3 length: 16
CDR3 DNA: TGCAGTGCTAGGGTCAGAGAAAACTCTGGGGCCAACGTCCTGACTTTC
CDR3 protein: CSARVRENSGANVLTF

V gene: TRBV5-1
J gene: TRBJ2-7
D gene: NA
clone size: NA
CDR3 length: 15
CDR3 DNA: TGCGCCAGCAGCTTGGAAGGATTATGGAACAACGAGCAGTACTTC
CDR3 protein: CASSLEGLWNNEQYF

V gene: TRBV12-3/TRBV12-4
J gene: TRBJ2-2
D gene: NA
clone size: NA
CDR3 length: 12
CDR3 DNA: TGTGCCAGCGGATCCGGCACCGGGGAGCTGTTTTTT
CDR3 protein: CASGSGTGELFF

V gene: TRBV21-1
J gene: TRBJ2-4
D gene: NA
clone size: NA
CDR3 length: 17
CDR3 DNA: TGTGCCAGCAGCAAGCCCGGACGACAGGGAACCAAAAACATTCAGTACTTC
CDR3 protein: CASSKPGRQGTKNIQYF

V gene: TRBV4-3
J gene: TRBJ2-1
D gene: NA
clone size: few
CDR3 length: 16
CDR3 DNA: TGCGCCAGCAGCCAAGACGGAACGGACCCGAGCAATGAGCAGTTCTTC
CDR3 protein: CASSQDGTDPSNEQFF

V gene: TRBV7-8
J gene: TRBJ2-7
D gene: NA
clone size: NA
CDR3 length: 15
CDR3 DNA: TGTGCCAGCAGCTTAGGTCACCCTGGGGCCTACGAGCAGTACTTC
CDR3 protein: CASSLGHPGAYEQYF

V gene: TRBV11-2
J gene: TRBJ2-7
D gene: NA
clone size: NA
CDR3 length: 11
CDR3 DNA: TGTGCCAGCAGCTTCAGGGGGGATGAGTACTTC
CDR3 protein: CASSFRGDEYF